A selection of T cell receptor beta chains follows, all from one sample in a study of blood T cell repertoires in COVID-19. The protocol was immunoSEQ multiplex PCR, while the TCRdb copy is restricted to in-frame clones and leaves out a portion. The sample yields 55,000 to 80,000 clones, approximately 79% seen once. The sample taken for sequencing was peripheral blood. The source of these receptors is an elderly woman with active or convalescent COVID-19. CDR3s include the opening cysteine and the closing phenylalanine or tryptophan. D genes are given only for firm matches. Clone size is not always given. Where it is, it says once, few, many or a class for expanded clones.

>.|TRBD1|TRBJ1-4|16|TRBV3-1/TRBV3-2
TGTGCCAGCAGCCATAGAGGGGGCCCAACTAATGAAAAACTGTTTTTT
CASSHRGGPTNEKLFF
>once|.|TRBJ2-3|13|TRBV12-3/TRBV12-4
TGTGCCAGCCGTAGCGGAAACACAGATACGCAGTATTTT
CASRSGNTDTQYF
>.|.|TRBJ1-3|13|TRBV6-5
TGTGCCAGCACCCAAAGGTCTGGGCACACCATATATTTT
CASTQRSGHTIYF
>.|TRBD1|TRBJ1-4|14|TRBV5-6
TGTGCCAGCAGCTTCAGGGGGCCGGGTGAAAAACTGTTTTTT
CASSFRGPGEKLFF
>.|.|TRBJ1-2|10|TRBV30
TGTGCCTGTAAGACGGGTGGCTACACCTTC
CACKTGGYTF
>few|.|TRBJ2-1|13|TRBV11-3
TGTGCCAGCAGCTTGTACGGTCGGGATGAGCAGTTCTTC
CASSLYGRDEQFF
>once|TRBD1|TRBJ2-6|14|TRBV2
TGTGCCACACGACAGGGCTCTGGGGCCAACGTCCTGACTTTC
CATRQGSGANVLTF
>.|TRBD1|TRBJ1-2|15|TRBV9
TGTGCCAGCAGCGTAGGACAGGGACTTAACTATGGCTACACCTTC
CASSVGQGLNYGYTF
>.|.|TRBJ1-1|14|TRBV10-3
TGTGCCATCAGTGATTTTGCGGGGAACACTGAAGCTTTCTTT
CAISDFAGNTEAFF
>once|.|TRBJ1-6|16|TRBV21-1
TGTGCCAGCAGCAAAGTGGAGGACAGGGTAGGTTCACCCCTCCACTTT
CASSKVEDRVGSPLHF
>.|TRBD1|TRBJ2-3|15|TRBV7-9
TGTGCCAGCAGCGTGGGACAGGTCAGCACAGATACGCAGTATTTT
CASSVGQVSTDTQYF
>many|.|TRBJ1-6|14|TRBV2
TGTGCCAGCAGTGAAGGACAGCTTAATTCACCCCTCCACTTT
CASSEGQLNSPLHF
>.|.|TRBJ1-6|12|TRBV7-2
TGTGCCTCGGGGTGGGGGGGATCACCCCTCCACTTT
CASGWGGSPLHF
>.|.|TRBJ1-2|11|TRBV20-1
TGCAGTGCCCTCGCGGGGCATGGCTACACCTTC
CSALAGHGYTF
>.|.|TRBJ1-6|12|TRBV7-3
TGTGCCAGCAGCTTAGGAGAGGGCCCCCTCCACTTT
CASSLGEGPLHF
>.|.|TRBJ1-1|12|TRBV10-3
TGTGCCATCAGGCAGGGGAGCACTGAAGCTTTCTTT
CAIRQGSTEAFF
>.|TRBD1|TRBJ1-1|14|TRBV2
TGTGCCAGCAGCTTACAGGGGGCAGAGACTGAAGCTTTCTTT
CASSLQGAETEAFF
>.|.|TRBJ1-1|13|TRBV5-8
TGTGCCAGCAGCCGGACACTCGGTACAGAAGCTTTCTTT
CASSRTLGTEAFF
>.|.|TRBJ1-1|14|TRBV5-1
TGCGCCAGCAGCGCCCCTTTTACGGGCACTGAAGCTTTCTTT
CASSAPFTGTEAFF
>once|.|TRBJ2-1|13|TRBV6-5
TGTGCCAGCAGCCGGAGTCAGTACAATGAGCAGTTCTTC
CASSRSQYNEQFF
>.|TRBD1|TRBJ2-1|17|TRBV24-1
TGTGCCACCAGTGACTCCCATCAGGGACAGGGCTACAATGAGCAGTTCTTC
CATSDSHQGQGYNEQFF
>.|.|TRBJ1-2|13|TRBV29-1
TGCAGCGTGCAAACTTCGGTGAACTATGGCTACACCTTC
CSVQTSVNYGYTF
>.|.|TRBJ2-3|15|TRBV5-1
TGCGCCAGCAGCTTGGATGCGGCTAGCACAGATACGCAGTATTTT
CASSLDAASTDTQYF
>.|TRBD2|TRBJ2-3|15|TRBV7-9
TGTGCCAGCAGCTTAGGGCGGGGGGGGCCAGATACGCAGTATTTT
CASSLGRGGPDTQYF
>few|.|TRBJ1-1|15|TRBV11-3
TGTGCCAGCAGCCCCGGTAGCAGGGGAACCCCTGAAGCTTTCTTT
CASSPGSRGTPEAFF
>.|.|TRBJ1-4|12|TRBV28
TGTGCCAGCAGGGAGCCGAATGAAAAACTGTTTTTT
CASREPNEKLFF